This T cell receptor (beta chain) was profiled in a study of Ad26.COV2.S vaccination and SARS-CoV-2 variants. As for treatment: some 19 received Ad26.COV2.S at low or high dose, single or two shots; roughly five received placebo; per-sample allocation not given. Sampling happened 63 days after the first vaccine or placebo injection. This clone occurred once. The protocol was immunoSEQ multiplex PCR, while the TCRdb copy is restricted to in-frame clones and leaves out a portion. The sample has 500,000 or so clones, 80% to 90% seen once; the top ten hold approximately 2.5%. CDR1 SGHTA and CDR2 FQGNSA come from the germline V gene. The CDR3 has 13 amino acids. V dropped 3 bases and J dropped 3 bases, with 8 bases sitting between them.

This TCR was sampled from a person aged 18 to 59 who received the Ad26.COV2.S COVID-19 vaccine or a placebo. The chain is built from TRBV7-2 and TRBJ1-2; a weak D match, TRBD1 (5 bases). The specimen comprised peripheral blood, sampled in a trial of Ad26.COV2.S vaccine versus placebo. This CDR3 is CASSLTVYYGYTF. The CDR3 bases are TGTGCCAGCAGCTTGACAGTTTACTATGGCTACACCTTC. The full variable domain, with the rest looked up from reference TRBV7-2 and TRBJ1-2, is GAGVSQSPSNKVTEKGKDVELRCDPISGHTALYWYRQSLGQGLEFLIYFQGNSAPDKSGLPSDRFSAERTGGSVSTLTIQRTQQEDSAVYLCASSLTVYYGYTFGSGTRLTVV.